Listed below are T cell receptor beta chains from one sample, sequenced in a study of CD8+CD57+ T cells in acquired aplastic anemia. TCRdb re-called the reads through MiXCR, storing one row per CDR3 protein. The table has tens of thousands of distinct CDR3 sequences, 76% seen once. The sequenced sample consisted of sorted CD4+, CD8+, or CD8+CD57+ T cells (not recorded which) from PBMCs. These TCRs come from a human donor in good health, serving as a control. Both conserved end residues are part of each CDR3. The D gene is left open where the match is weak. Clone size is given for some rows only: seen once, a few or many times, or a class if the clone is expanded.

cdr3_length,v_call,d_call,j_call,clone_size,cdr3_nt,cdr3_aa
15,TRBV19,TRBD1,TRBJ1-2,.,TGTGCCAGTGAGGCACAGGGGATTAGTAACTATGGCTACACCTTC,CASEAQGISNYGYTF
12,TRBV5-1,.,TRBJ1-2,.,TGCGCCAGCACCGGGGAGGGCTATGGCTACACCTTC,CASTGEGYGYTF
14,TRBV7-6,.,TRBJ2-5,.,TGTGCCAGCAGCCCCAGACGGGGTATGGAGACCCAGTACTTC,CASSPRRGMETQYF
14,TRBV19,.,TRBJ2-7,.,TGTGCCAGTAGTATCTCGCAGGGGAGCTACGAGCAGTACTTC,CASSISQGSYEQYF
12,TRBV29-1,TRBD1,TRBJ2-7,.,TGCAGCGTCGGACAGGATTATTACGAGCAGTACTTC,CSVGQDYYEQYF
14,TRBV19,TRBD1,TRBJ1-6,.,TGTGCCAGTAGTGTGGGACAGGTGAATTCACCCCTCCACTTT,CASSVGQVNSPLHF
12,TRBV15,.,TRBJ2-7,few,TGTGCCACCAGCAGGCAAGGCTACGAGCAGTACTTC,CATSRQGYEQYF
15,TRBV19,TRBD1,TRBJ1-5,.,TGTGCCAGCTTCCCCACGGGACAGGGGGATCAGCCCCAGCATTTT,CASFPTGQGDQPQHF
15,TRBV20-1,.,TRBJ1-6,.,TGCAGTGCTAGGGGGCGGGACCGTCATAATTCACCCCTCCACTTT,CSARGRDRHNSPLHF
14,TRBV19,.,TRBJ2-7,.,TGTGCCAGTAGTAATGCGGGGCGTATCTACGAGCAGTACTTC,CASSNAGRIYEQYF
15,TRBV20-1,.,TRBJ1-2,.,TGCAGTGCTAGAGATGGGGGTTTTGATAACTATGGCTACACCTTC,CSARDGGFDNYGYTF
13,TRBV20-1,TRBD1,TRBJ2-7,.,TGCAGTGCCGGGGGACAGGGGGTCTACGAGCAGTACTTC,CSAGGQGVYEQYF
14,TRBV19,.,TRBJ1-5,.,TGTGCCAGTAGTTTGGGGGGCCGCAATCAGCCCCAGCATTTT,CASSLGGRNQPQHF
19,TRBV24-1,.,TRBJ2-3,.,TGTGCCACCAGTGACCCCCGGGGGTACGGAGAGGGGAGCACAGATACGCAGTATTTT,CATSDPRGYGEGSTDTQYF
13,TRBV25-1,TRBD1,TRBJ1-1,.,TGTGCCAGCAGCACGACAGGGGACACTGAAGCTTTCTTT,CASSTTGDTEAFF
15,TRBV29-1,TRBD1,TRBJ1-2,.,TGCAGCGTTGTGGTTGTGGGACAGGGGGCGGGCGGCTACACCTTC,CSVVVVGQGAGGYTF
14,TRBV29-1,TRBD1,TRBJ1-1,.,TGCAGCGTTGAAAGGGGGACAGGGGGAACTGAAGCTTTCTTT,CSVERGTGGTEAFF
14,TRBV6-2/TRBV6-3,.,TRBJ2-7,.,TGTGCCAGCAGTTTAACCGGGACAAGCTACGAGCAGTACTTC,CASSLTGTSYEQYF
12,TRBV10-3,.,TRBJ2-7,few,TGTGCCATCAGTGAAGACACTGACGAGCAGTACTTC,CAISEDTDEQYF
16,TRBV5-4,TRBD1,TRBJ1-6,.,TGTGCCAGCAGCTGGGAACAGGGGACGGGAAGGTCACCCCTCCACTTT,CASSWEQGTGRSPLHF
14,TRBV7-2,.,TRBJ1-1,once,TGTGCCAGCAGCTTAGTTAGCGGACTCCTTGAAGCTTTCTTT,CASSLVSGLLEAFF
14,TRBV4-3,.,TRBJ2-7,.,TGCGCCAGCTCAAGAGGTATCGGGGGCGGCGAGCAGTACTTC,CASSRGIGGGEQYF
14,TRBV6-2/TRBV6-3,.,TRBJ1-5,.,TGTGCCAGCAGCCTACTGGGAATCAATCAGCCCCAGCATTTT,CASSLLGINQPQHF
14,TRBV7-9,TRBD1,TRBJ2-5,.,TGTGCCAGCAGCTCGGGACAGGGGCGAGAGACCCAGTACTTC,CASSSGQGRETQYF
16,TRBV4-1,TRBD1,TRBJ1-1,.,TGCGCCAGCAGCCCCCGGGGACAGTCTTCAAACACTGAAGCTTTCTTT,CASSPRGQSSNTEAFF
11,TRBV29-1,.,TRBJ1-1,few,TGCACAATTACCAGGGTCACTGAAGCTTTCTTT,CTITRVTEAFF
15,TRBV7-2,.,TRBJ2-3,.,TGTGCCAGCAGCTTGGGTCGGGGTTTAACTGGGACGCAGTATTTT,CASSLGRGLTGTQYF
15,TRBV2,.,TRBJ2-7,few,TGTGCCAGCAGCACCGTTTGGGGGAAACAGTACGAGCAGTACTTC,CASSTVWGKQYEQYF
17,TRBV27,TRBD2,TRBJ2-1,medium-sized,TGTGCCAGCAGTTTATTGACTAGCGGGGGCCCCTACAATGAGCAGTTCTTC,CASSLLTSGGPYNEQFF
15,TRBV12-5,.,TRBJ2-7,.,TGTGCTAGTGTTCTCGCAGGGGAGGCCTCCTACGAGCAGTACTTC,CASVLAGEASYEQYF
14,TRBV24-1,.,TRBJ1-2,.,TGTGCCACCAGTGATCCCGGGAGGGACTATGGCTACACCTTC,CATSDPGRDYGYTF
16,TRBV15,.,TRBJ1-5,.,TGTGCCACCAGCAGGGATCTGGACCTGTGGAATCAGCCCCAGCATTTT,CATSRDLDLWNQPQHF
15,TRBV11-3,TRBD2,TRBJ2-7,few,TGTGCCAGCAGCTTAGAGCTAGCGGGGGGGTACGAGCAGTACTTC,CASSLELAGGYEQYF
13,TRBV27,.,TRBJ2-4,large,TGTGCCAGCAGTTTATCGGTCAAAAACATTCAGTACTTC,CASSLSVKNIQYF
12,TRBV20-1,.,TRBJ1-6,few,TGCAGTGCTAGAGGGCCTAATTCACCCCTCCACTTT,CSARGPNSPLHF
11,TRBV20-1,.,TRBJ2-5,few,TGCAGTCTTGGGCCACCAGAGACCCAGTACTTC,CSLGPPETQYF
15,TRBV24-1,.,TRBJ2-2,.,TGTGCCACCAGTGATAGAAGCCCAAACACCGGGGAGCTGTTTTTT,CATSDRSPNTGELFF
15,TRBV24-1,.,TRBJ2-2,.,TGTGCCACCAGTGATCCGACCCGGCGTGGCGGGGAGCTGTTTTTT,CATSDPTRRGGELFF